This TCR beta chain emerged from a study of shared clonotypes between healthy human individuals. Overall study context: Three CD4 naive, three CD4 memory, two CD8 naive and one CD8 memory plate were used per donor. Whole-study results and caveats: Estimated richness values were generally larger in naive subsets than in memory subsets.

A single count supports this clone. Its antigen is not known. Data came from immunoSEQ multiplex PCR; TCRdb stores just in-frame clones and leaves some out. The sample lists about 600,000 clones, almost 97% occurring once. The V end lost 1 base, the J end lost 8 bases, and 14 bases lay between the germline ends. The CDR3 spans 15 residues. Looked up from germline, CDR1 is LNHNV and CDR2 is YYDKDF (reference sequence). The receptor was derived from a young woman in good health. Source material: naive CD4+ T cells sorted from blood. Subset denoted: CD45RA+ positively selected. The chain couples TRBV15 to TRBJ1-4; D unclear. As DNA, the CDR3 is TGTGCCACCAGCAGAGGTGGTGGGTTGTGGGAAAAACTGTTTTTT. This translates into CATSRGGGLWEKLFF.